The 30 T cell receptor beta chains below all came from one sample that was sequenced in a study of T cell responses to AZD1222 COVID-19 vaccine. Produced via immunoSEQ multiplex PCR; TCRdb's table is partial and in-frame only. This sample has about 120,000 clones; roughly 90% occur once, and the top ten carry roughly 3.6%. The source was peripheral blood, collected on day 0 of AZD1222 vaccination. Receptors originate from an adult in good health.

The CDR3 DNA reads TGCGCCAGCAGCCCCGGGACAGGGGTGTTTGCTCCCTCCTACGAGCAGTACTTC. Amino acids: CASSPGTGVFAPSYEQYF. V usage is TRBV5-1 and J usage is TRBJ2-7; 10 bases agree with TRBD1. Germline V gives CDR1 SGHRS, CDR2 YFSETQ. CDR3 length: 18 amino acids. Losses at the gene ends were 4 bases for V and 0 bases for J; bases not matched to a gene: 13. Full variable domain (outside the CDR3, taken from reference TRBV5-1 and TRBJ2-7): KAGVTQTPRYLIKTRGQQVTLSCSPISGHRSVSWYQQTPGQGLQFLFEYFSETQRNKGNFPGRFSGRQFSNSRSEMNVSTLELGDSALYLCASSPGTGVFAPSYEQYFGPGTRLTVT.

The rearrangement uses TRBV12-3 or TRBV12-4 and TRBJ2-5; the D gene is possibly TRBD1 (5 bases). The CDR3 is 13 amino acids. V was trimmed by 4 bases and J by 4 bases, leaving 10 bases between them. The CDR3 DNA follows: TGTGCCAGCAGTTCTATTAGGGGAGAGACCCAGTACTTC. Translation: CASSSIRGETQYF.

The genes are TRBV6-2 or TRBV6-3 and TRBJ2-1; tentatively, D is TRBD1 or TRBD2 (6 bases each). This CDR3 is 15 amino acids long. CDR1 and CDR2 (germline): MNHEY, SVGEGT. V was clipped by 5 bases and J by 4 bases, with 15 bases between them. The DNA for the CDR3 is TGTGCCAGCAGTCTTCAAGGGGGGCCATACAATGAGCAGTTCTTC. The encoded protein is CASSLQGGPYNEQFF.

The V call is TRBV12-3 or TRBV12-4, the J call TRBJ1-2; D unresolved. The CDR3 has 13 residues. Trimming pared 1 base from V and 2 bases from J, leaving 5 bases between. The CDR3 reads CASSLGWNYGYTF. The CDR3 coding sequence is TGTGCCAGCAGTTTAGGATGGAACTATGGCTACACCTTC.

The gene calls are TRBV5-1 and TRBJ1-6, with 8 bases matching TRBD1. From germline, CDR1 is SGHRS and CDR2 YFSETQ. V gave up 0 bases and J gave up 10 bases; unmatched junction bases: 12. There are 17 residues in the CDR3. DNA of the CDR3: TGCGCCAGCAGCTTGGTGCTAACGGACAGGGTAGGATCACCCCTCCACTTT. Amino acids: CASSLVLTDRVGSPLHF.

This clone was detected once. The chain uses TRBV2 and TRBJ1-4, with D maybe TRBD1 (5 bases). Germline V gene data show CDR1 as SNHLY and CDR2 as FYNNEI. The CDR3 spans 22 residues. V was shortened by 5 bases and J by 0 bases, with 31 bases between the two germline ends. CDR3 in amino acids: CASSTLPGTLGQGFATNEKLFF. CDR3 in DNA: TGTGCCAGCAGTACCCTCCCGGGGACCTTAGGGCAAGGGTTTGCAACTAATGAAAAACTGTTTTTT.

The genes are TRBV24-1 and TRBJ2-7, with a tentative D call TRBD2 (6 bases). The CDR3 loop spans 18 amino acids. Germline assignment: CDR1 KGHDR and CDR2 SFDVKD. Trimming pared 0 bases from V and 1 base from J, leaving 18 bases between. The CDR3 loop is CATSDLQEEGTSSYEQYF. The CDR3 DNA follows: TGTGCCACCAGTGATTTGCAGGAGGAGGGGACCTCTTCCTACGAGCAGTACTTC.

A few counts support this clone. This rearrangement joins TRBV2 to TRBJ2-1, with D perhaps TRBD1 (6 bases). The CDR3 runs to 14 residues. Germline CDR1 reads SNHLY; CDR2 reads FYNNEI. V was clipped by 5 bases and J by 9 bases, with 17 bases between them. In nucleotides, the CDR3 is TGTGCCAGCAGTAAGAACAGGGAGTATACTGAGCAGTTCTTC. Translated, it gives CASSKNREYTEQFF.

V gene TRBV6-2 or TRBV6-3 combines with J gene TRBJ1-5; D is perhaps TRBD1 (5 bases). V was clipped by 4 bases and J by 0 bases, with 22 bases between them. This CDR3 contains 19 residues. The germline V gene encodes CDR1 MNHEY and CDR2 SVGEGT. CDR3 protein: CASSFSPLLGALSNQPQHF. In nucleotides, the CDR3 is TGTGCCAGCAGTTTCTCCCCTCTTTTAGGGGCCCTTAGCAATCAGCCCCAGCATTTT.

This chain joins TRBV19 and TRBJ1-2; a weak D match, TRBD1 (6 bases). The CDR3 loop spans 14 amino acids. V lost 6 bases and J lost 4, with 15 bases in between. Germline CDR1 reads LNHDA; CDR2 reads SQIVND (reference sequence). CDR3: CASRLQGSGYGYTF. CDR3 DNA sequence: TGTGCCAGTAGACTACAGGGTTCAGGCTATGGCTACACCTTC.

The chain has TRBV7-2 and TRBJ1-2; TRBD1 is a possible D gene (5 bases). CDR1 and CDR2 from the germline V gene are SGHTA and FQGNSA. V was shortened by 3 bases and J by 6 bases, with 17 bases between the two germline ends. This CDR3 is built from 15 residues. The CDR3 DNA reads TGTGCCAGCAGCTTCCGGGACCTCCCGGGAAATGGCTACACCTTC. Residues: CASSFRDLPGNGYTF.

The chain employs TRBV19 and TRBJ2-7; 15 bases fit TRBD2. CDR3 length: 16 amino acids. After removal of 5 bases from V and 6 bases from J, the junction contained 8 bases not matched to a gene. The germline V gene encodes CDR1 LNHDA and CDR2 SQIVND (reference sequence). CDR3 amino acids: CASSSRTSGGATEQYF. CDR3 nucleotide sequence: TGTGCCAGTAGTTCACGGACTAGCGGGGGGGCGACCGAGCAGTACTTC. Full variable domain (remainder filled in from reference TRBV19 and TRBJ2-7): DGGITQSPKYLFRKEGQNVTLSCEQNLNHDAMYWYRQDPGQGLRLIYYSQIVNDFQKGDIAEGYSVSREKKESFPLTVTSAQKNPTAFYLCASSSRTSGGATEQYFGPGTRLTVT.

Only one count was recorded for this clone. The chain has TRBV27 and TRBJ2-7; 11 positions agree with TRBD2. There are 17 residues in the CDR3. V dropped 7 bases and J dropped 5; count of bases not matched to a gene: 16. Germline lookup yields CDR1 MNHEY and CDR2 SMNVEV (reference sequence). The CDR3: CASTPTALAGGVNEQYF. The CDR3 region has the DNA TGTGCCAGCACTCCAACGGCTCTAGCGGGGGGCGTAAACGAGCAGTACTTC.

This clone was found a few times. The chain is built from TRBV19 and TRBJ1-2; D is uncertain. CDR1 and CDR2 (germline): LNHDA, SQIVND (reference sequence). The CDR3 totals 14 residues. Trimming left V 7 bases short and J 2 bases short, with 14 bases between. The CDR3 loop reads CASMSGEGNYGYTF. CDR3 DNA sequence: TGTGCCAGTATGTCCGGGGAGGGCAACTATGGCTACACCTTC. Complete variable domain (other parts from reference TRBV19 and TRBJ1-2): DGGITQSPKYLFRKEGQNVTLSCEQNLNHDAMYWYRQDPGQGLRLIYYSQIVNDFQKGDIAEGYSVSREKKESFPLTVTSAQKNPTAFYLCASMSGEGNYGYTFGSGTRLTVV.

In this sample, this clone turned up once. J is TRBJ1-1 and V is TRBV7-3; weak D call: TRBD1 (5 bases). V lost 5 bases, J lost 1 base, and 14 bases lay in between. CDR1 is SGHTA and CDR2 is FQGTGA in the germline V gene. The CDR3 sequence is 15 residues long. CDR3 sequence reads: CASSQIVGENTEAFF. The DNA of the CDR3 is TGTGCCAGCAGCCAGATTGTGGGGGAGAACACTGAAGCTTTCTTT.

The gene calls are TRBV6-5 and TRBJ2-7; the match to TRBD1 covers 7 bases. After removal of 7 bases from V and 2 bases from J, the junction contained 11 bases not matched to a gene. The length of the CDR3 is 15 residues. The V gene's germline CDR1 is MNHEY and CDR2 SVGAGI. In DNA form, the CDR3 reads TGTGCCAGCATTCTGTGGACAGGAATAACCTACGAGCAGTACTTC. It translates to CASILWTGITYEQYF.

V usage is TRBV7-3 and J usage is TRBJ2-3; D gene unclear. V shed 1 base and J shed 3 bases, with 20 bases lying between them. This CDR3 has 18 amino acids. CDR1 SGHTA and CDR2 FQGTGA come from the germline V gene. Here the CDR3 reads CASSLNPSLRMGTDTQYF. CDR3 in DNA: TGTGCCAGCAGCTTAAACCCATCGCTCCGGATGGGGACAGATACGCAGTATTTT.

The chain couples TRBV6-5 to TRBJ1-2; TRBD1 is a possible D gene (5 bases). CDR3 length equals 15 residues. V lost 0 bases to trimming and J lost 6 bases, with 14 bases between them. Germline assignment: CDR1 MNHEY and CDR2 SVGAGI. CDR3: CASSYSHRRPDGYTF. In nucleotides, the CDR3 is TGTGCCAGCAGTTACTCCCACAGGCGGCCCGATGGCTACACCTTC.

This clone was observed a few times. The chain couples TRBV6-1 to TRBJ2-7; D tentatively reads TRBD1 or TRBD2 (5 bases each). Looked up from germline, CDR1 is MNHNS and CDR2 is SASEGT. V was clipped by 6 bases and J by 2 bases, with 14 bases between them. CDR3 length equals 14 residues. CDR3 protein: CASSERGGPYEQYF. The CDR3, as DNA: TGTGCCAGCAGCGAACGGGGCGGTCCCTACGAGCAGTACTTC.

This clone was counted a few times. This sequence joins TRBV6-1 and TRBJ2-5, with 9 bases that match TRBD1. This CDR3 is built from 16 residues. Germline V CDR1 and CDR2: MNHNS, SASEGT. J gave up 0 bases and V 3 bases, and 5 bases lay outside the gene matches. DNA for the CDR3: TGTGCCAGCAGTGACAGGACAGGGGCGTACCAAGAGACCCAGTACTTC. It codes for CASSDRTGAYQETQYF.

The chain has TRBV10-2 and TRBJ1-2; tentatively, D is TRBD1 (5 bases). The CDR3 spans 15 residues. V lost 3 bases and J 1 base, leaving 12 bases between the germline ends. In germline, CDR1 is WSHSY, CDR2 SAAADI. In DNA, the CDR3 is TGCGCCAGCAGTGAAAGCCAGGGTTTTAACTATGGCTACACCTTC. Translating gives CASSESQGFNYGYTF.

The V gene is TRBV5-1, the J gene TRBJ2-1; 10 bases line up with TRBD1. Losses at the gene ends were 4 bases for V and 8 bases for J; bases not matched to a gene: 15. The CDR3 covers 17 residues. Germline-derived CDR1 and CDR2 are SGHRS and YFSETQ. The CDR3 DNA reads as TGCGCCAGCAGCGCCCAGGGGACCCGGACAGGGGGTCATGAGCAGTTCTTC. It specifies CASSAQGTRTGGHEQFF.

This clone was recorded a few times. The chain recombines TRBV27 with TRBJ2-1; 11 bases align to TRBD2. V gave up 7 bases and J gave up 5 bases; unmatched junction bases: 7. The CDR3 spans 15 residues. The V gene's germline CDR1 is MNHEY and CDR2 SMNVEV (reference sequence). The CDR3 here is CASKSGTSGNNEQFF. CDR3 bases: TGTGCCAGCAAATCCGGGACTAGCGGAAACAATGAGCAGTTCTTC.

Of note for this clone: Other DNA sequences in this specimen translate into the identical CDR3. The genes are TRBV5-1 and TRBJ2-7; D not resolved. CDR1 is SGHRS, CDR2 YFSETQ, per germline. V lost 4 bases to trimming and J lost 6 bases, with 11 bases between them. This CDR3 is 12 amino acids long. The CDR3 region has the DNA TGCGCCAGCAGCCTAGACCTGGGCGAGCAGTACTTC. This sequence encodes CASSLDLGEQYF.

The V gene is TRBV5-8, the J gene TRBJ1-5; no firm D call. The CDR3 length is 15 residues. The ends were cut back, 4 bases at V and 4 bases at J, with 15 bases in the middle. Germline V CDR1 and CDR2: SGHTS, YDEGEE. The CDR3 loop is CASSHEGNPNQPQHF. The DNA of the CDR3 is TGTGCCAGCAGCCACGAAGGTAACCCAAATCAGCCCCAGCATTTT. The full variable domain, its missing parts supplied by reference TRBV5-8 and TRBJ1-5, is EAGVTQSPTHLIKTRGQQATLRCSPISGHTSVYWYQQALGLGLQFLLWYDEGEERNRGNFPPRFSGRQFPNYSSELNVNALELEDSALYLCASSHEGNPNQPQHFGDGTRLSIL.

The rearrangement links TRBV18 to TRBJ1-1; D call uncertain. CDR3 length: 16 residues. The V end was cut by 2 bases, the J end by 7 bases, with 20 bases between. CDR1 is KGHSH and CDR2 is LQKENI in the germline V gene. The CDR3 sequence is CASSPSLAQAQFEAFF. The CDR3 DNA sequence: TGTGCCAGCTCACCATCCCTGGCGCAGGCCCAGTTTGAAGCTTTCTTT.

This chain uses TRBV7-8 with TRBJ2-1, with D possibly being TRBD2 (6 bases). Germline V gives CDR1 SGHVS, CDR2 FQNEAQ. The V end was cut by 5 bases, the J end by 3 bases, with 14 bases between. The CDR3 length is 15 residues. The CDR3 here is CASSASGTGYNEQFF. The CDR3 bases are TGTGCCAGCAGCGCTTCCGGGACTGGCTACAATGAGCAGTTCTTC.

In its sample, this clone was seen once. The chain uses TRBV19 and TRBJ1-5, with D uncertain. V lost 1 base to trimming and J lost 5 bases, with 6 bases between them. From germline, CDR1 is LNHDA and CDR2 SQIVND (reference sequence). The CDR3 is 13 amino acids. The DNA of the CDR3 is TGTGCCAGTAGTATAGGCGGGTATCAGCCCCAGCATTTT. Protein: CASSIGGYQPQHF.

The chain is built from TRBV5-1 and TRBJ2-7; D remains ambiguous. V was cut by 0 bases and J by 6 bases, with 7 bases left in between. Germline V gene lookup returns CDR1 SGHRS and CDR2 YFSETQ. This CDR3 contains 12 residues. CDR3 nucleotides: TGCGCCAGCAGCTTGGGGAGAGCCGAGCAGTACTTC. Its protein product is CASSLGRAEQYF.

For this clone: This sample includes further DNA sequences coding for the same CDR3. CDR3 in DNA: TGTGCCAGCAGTTGGGGACTAGCGGGGGAGGAGACCCAGTACTTC. Residues: CASSWGLAGEETQYF. V usage is TRBV5-4 and J usage is TRBJ2-5, with 14 bases aligning to TRBD2. The CDR3 contains 15 residues. The J segment lost 5 bases and the V segment lost 5 bases, leaving 5 bases of the junction unmatched. Germline V lookup: CDR1 SGHNT, CDR2 YYREEE (reference sequence).